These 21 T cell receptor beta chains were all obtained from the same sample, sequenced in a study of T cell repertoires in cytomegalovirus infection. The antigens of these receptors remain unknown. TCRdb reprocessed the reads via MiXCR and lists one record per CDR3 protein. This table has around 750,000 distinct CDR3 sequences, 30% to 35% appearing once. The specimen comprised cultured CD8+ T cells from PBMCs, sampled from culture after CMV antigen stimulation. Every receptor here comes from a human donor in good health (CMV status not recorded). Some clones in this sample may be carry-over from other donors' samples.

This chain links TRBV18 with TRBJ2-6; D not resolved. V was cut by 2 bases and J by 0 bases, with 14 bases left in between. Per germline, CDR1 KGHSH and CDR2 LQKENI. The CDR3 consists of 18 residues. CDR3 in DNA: TGTGCCAGCTCACCAGGGGTTCTTTTCAGCTCTGGGGCCAACGTCCTGACTTTC. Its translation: CASSPGVLFSSGANVLTF.

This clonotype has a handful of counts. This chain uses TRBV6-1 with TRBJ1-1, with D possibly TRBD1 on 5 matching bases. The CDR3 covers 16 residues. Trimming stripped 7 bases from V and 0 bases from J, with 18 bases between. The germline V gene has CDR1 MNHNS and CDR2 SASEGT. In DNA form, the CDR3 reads TGTGCCAGCATCGCCCCGACAGCCCCGATGAACACTGAAGCTTTCTTT. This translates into CASIAPTAPMNTEAFF.

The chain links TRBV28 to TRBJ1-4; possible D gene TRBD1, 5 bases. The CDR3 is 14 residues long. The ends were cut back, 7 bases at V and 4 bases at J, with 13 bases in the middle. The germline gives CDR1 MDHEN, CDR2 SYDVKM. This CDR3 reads CASTPGRINEKLFF. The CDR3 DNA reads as TGTGCCAGCACCCCGGGACGGATTAATGAAAAACTGTTTTTT. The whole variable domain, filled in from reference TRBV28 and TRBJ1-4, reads DVKVTQSSRYLVKRTGEKVFLECVQDMDHENMFWYRQDPGLGLRLIYFSYDVKMKEKGDIPEGYSVSREKKERFSLILESASTNQTSMYLCASTPGRINEKLFFGSGTQLSVL.

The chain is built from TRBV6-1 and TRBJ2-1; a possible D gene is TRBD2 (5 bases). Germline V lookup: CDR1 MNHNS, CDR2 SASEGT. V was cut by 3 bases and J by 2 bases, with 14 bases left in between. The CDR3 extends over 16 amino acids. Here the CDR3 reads CASSDRPSGPYNEQFF. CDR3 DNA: TGTGCCAGCAGTGATCGGCCAAGCGGCCCCTACAATGAGCAGTTCTTC.

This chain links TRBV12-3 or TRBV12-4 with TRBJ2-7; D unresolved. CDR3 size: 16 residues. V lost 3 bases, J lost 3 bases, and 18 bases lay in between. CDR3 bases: TGTGCCAGCAGTTTGACCCCCCCCGGCCAGCTCTACGAGCAGTACTTC. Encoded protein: CASSLTPPGQLYEQYF.

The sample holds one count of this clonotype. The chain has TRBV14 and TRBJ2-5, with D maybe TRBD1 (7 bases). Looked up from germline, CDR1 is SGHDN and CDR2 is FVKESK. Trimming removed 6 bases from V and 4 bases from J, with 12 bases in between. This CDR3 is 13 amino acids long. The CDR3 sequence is CASRQGGRETQYF. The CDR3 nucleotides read TGTGCCAGCAGGCAGGGGGGTCGAGAGACCCAGTACTTC.

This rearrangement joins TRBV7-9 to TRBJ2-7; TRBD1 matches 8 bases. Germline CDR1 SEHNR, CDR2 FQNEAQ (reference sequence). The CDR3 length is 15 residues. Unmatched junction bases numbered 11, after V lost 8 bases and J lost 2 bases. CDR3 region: CASLNTGTGPYEQYF. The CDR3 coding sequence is TGTGCCAGCCTAAACACCGGGACAGGTCCCTACGAGCAGTACTTC.

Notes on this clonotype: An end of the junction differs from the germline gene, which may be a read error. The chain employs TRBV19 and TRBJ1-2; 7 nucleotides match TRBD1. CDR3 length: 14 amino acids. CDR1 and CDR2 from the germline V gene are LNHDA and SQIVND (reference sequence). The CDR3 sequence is CASSILPSLQGNAF. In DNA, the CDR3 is TGTGCCAGTAGTATATTGCCCTCCTTACAGGGGAATGCCTTC.

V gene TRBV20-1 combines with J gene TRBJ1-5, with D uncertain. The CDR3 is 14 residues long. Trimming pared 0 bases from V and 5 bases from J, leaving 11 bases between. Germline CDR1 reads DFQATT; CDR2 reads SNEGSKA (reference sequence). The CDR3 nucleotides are TGCAGTGCTAGAGATCCGGCATTCGATCAGCCCCAGCATTTT. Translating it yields CSARDPAFDQPQHF.

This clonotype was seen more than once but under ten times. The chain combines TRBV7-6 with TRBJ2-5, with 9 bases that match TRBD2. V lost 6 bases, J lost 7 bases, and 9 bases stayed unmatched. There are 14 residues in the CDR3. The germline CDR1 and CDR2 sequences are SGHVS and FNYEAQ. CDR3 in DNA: TGTGCCAGCAGTTCTGGGCGGGGGGGAACGACCCAGTACTTC. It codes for CASSSGRGGTTQYF.

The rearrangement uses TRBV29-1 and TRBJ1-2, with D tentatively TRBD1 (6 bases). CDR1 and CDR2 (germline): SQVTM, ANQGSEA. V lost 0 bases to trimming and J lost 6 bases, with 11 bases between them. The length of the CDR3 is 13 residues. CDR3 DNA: TGCAGCGTTGAAGATAACAGGGTCCATGGCTACACCTTC. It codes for CSVEDNRVHGYTF.

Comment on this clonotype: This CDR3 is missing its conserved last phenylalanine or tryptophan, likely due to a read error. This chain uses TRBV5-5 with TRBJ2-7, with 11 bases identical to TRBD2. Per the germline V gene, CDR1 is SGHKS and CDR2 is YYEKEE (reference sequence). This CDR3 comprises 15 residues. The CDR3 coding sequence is TGTGCCAACAGCCCTCTAGCGGGGGGCTCCTACGAGCAGTACGAC. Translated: CANSPLAGGSYEQYD.

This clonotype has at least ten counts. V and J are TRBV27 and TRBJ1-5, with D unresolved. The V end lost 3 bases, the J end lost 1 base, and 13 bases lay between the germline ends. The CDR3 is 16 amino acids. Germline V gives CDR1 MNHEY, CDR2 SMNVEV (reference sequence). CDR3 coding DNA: TGTGCCAGCAGTTTCTCCGGGCCACGGAGCAATCAGCCCCAGCATTTT. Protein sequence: CASSFSGPRSNQPQHF.

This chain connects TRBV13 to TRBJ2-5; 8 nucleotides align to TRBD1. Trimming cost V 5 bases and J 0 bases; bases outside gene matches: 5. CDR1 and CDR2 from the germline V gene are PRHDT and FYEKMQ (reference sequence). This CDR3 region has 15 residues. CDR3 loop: CASSHDRGHQETQYF. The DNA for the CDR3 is TGTGCCAGCAGCCACGACAGGGGTCACCAAGAGACCCAGTACTTC.

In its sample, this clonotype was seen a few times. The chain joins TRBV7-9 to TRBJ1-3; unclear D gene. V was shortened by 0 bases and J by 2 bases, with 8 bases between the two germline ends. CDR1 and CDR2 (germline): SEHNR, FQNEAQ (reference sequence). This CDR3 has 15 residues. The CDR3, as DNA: TGTGCCAGCAGCTTAGCCCCGCAGCCTGGAAACACCATATATTTT. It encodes CASSLAPQPGNTIYF.

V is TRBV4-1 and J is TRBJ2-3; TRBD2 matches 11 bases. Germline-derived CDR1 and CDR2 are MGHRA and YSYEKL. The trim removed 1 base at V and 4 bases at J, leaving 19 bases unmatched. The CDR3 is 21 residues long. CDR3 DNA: TGCGCCAGCAGCCAAGTCTTTCCTGGGGCTAGCGGGGGGAAAGGCGCAGATACGCAGTATTTT. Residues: CASSQVFPGASGGKGADTQYF.

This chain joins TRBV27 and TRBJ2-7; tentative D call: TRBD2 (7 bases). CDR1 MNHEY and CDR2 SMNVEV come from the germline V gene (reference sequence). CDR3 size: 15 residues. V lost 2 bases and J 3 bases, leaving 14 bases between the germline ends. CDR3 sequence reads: CASSLGGALHYEQYV. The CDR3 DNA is TGTGCCAGCAGTTTAGGGGGGGCGCTTCACTACGAGCAGTACGTC.

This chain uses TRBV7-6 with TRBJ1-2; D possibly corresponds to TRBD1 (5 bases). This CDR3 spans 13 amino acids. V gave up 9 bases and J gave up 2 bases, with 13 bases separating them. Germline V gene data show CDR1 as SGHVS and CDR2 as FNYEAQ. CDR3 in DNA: TGTGCCAGTGGGGGTTCTATGAACTATGGCTACACCTTC. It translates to CASGGSMNYGYTF.

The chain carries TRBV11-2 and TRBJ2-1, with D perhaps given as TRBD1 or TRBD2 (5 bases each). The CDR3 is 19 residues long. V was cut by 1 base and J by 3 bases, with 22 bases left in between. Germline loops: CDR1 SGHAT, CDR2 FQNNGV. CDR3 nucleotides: TGTGCCAGCAGCTTAGTGCCTGGTCAGACGGGGCACTACTACAATGAGCAGTTCTTC. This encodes CASSLVPGQTGHYYNEQFF.

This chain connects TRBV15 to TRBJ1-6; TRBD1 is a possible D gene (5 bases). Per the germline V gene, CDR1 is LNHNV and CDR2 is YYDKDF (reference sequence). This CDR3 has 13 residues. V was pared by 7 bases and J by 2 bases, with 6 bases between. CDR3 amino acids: CATKDTYNSPLHF. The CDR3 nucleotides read TGTGCCACCAAGGACACCTATAATTCACCCCTCCACTTT.

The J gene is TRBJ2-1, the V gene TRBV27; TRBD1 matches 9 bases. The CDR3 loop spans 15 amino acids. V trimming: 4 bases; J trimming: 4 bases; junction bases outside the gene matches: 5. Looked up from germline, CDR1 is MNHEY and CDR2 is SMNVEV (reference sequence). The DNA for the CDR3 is TGTGCCAGCAGTTCTTACAGGGGGCGTTACAATGAGCAGTTCTTC. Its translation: CASSSYRGRYNEQFF.